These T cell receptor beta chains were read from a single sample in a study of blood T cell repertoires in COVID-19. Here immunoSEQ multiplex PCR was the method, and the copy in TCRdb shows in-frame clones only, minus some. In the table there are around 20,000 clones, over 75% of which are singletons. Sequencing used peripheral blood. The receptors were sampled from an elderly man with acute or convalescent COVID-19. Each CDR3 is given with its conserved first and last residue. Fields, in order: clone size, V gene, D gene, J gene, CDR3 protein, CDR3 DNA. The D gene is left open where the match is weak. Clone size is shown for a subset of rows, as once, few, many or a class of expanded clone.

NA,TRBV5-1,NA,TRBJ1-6,CASSLGGRFGSYNSPLHF,TGCGCCAGCAGCTTGGGGGGCCGGTTCGGCTCCTATAATTCACCCCTCCACTTT
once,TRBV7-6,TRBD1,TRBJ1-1,CASSPNDRGLITEAFF,TGTGCCAGCAGCCCAAACGACAGGGGGCTAATCACTGAAGCTTTCTTT
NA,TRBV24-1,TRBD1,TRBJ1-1,CAIQRTGETRGDTEAFF,TGTGCCATCCAGAGGACAGGGGAGACCCGTGGGGACACTGAAGCTTTCTTT
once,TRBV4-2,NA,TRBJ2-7,CASSQDALSYEQYF,TGTGCCAGCAGCCAAGATGCACTCTCCTACGAGCAGTACTTC
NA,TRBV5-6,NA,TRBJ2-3,CASSSGQTYTDTQYF,TGTGCCAGCAGCTCTGGACAGACCTACACAGATACGCAGTATTTT
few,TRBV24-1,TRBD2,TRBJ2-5,CATSDGTSGWVETQYF,TGTGCCACCAGTGACGGGACTAGCGGTTGGGTAGAGACCCAGTACTTC
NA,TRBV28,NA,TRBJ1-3,CASSLSPGNGNTIYF,TGTGCCAGCAGTTTATCCCCAGGCAACGGAAACACCATATATTTT
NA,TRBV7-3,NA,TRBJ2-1,CASSPRGSYNEQFF,TGTGCCAGCAGCCCCCGGGGCTCCTACAATGAGCAGTTCTTC
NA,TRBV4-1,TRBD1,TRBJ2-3,CASSRSGTGALISTDTQYF,TGCGCCAGCAGCCGGTCCGGGACAGGCGCTCTAATAAGCACAGATACGCAGTATTTT
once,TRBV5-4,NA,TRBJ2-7,CASSLTSTPYEQYF,TGTGCCAGCAGCTTAACTAGCACCCCCTACGAGCAGTACTTC
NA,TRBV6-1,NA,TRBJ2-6,CASSEGRGGANVLTF,TGTGCCAGCAGTGAAGGGAGGGGAGGGGCCAACGTCCTGACTTTC
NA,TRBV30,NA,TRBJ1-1,CAWSILESYTEAFF,TGTGCCTGGAGTATTTTGGAGTCCTACACTGAAGCTTTCTTT
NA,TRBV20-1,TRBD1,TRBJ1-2,CSWTGGVGYTF,TGCAGTTGGACAGGGGGCGTCGGCTACACCTTC
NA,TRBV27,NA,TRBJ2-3,CASSLDGSTDTQYF,TGTGCCAGCAGTTTAGACGGGAGCACAGATACGCAGTATTTT
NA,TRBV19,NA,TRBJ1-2,CASSSQPGDRGAYGYTF,TGTGCCAGTAGCTCGCAGCCCGGGGACCGCGGGGCGTATGGCTACACCTTC